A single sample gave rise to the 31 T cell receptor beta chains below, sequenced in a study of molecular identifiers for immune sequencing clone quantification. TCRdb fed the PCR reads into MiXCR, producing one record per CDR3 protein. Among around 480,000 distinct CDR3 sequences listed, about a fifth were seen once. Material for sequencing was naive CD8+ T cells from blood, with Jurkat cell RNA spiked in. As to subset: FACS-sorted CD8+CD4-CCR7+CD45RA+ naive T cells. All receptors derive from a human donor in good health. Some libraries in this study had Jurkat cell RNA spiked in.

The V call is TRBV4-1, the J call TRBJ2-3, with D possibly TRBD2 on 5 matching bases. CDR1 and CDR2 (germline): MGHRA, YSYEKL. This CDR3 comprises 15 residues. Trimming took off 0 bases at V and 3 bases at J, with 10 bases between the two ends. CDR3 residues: CASSQDLRGTDTQYF. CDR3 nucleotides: TGCGCCAGCAGCCAAGATTTACGGGGTACAGATACGCAGTATTTT.

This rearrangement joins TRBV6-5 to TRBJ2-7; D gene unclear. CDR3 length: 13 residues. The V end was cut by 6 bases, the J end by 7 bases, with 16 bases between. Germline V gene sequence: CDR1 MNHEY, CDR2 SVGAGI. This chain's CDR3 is CASSSISADEQYF. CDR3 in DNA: TGTGCCAGCAGCTCGATATCCGCTGATGAGCAGTACTTC.

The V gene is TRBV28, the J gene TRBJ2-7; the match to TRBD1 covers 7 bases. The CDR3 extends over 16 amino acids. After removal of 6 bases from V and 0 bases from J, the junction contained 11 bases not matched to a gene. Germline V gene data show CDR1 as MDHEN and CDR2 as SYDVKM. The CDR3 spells CASSSDGTAISYEQYF. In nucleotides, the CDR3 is TGTGCCAGCAGCTCCGATGGGACAGCCATCTCCTACGAGCAGTACTTC.

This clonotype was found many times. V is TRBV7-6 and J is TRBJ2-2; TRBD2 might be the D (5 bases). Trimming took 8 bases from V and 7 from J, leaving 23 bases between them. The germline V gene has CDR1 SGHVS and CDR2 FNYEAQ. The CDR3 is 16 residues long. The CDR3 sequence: CASSPSPGISSGELFF. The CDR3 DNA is TGTGCCAGCTCCCCTAGCCCCGGGATTTCGAGCGGGGAGCTGTTTTTT.

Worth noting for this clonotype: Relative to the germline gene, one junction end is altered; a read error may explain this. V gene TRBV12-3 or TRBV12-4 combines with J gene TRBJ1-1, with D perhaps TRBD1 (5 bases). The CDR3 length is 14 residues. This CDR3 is CASILEGLNTETFF. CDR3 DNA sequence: TGTGCCAGCATCCTTGAGGGGCTGAACACTGAAACTTTCTTT.

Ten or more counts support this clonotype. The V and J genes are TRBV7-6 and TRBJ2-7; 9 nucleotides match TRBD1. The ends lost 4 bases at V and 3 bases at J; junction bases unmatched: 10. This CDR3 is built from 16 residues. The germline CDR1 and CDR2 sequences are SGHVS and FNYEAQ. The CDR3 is CASSSSTGQGRYEQYF. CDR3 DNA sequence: TGTGCCAGCAGCTCCTCAACAGGACAGGGGCGCTACGAGCAGTACTTC. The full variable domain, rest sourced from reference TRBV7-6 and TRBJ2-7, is GAGVSQSPRYKVTKRGQDVALRCDPISGHVSLYWYRQALGQGPEFLTYFNYEAQQDKSGLPNDRFSAERPEGSISTLTIQRTEQRDSAMYRCASSSSTGQGRYEQYFGPGTRLTVT.

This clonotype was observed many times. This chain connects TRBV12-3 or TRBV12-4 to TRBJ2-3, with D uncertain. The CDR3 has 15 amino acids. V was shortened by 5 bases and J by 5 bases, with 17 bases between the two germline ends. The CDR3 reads CASSTRWQIKDTQYF. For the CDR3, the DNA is TGTGCCAGCAGTACCCGGTGGCAAATAAAAGATACGCAGTATTTT.

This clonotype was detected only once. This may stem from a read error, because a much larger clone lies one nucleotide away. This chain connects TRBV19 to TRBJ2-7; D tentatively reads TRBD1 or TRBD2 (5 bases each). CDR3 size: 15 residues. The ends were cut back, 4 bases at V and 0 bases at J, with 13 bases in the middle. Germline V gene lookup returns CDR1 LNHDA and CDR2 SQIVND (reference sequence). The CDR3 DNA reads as TGTGCCAGTAGTAACCGGGGCAGCAGCTCCTACGAGCAGTACTTC. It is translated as CASSNRGSSSYEQYF.

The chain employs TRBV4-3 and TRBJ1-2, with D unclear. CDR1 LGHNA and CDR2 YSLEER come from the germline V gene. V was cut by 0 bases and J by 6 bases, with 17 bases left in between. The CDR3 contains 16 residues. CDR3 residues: CASSQDRRENFDGYTF. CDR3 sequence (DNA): TGCGCCAGCAGCCAAGATAGACGGGAAAATTTCGATGGCTACACCTTC.

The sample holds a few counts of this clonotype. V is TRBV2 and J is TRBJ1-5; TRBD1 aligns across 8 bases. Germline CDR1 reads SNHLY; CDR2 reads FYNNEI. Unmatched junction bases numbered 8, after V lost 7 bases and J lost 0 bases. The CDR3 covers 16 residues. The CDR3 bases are TGTGCCAGCAACGGAGACAGGGGCTATAGCAATCAGCCCCAGCATTTT. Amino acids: CASNGDRGYSNQPQHF. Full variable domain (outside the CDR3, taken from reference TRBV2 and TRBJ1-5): EPEVTQTPSHQVTQMGQEVILRCVPISNHLYFYWYRQILGQKVEFLVSFYNNEISEKSEIFDDQFSVERPDGSNFTLKIRSTKLEDSAMYFCASNGDRGYSNQPQHFGDGTRLSIL.

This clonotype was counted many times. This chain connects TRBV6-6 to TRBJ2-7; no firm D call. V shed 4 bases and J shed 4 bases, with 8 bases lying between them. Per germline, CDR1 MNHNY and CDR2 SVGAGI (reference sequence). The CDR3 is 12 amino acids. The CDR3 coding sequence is TGTGCCAGCAGTTCAGTTAGGTACGAGCAGTACTTC. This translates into CASSSVRYEQYF.

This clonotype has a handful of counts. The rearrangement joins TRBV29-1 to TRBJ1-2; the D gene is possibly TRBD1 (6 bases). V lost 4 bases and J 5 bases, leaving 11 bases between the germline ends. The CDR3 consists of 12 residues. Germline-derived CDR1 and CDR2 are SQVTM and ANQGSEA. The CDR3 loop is CSVGGGLYGYTF. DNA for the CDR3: TGCAGCGTTGGAGGGGGTCTATATGGCTACACCTTC.

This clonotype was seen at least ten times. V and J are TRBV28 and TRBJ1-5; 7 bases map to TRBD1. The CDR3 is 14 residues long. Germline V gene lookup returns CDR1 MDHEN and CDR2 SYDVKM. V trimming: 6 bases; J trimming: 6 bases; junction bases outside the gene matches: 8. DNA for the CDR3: TGTGCCAGCAGCCCAGAGGACAGGCGTCAGCCCCAGCATTTT. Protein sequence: CASSPEDRRQPQHF.

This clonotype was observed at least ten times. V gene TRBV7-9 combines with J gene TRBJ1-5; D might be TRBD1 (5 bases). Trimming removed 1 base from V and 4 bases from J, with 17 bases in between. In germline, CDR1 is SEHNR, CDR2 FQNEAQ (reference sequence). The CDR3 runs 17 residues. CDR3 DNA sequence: TGTGCCAGCAGCTTAGGTGTCGGCGAAGCAGGGAATCAGCCCCAGCATTTT. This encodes CASSLGVGEAGNQPQHF. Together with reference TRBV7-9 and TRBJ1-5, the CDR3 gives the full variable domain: DTGVSQNPRHKITKRGQNVTFRCDPISEHNRLYWYRQTLGQGPEFLTYFQNEAQLEKSRLLSDRFSAERPKGSFSTLEIQRTEQGDSAMYLCASSLGVGEAGNQPQHFGDGTRLSIL.

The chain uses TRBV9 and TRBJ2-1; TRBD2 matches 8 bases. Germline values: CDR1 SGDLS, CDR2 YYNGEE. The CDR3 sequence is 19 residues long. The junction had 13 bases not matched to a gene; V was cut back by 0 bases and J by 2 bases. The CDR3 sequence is CASSVGVSGTTSTYNEQFF. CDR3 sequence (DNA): TGTGCCAGCAGCGTAGGTGTTAGCGGGACAACCTCCACCTACAATGAGCAGTTCTTC. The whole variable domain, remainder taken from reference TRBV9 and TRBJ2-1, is DSGVTQTPKHLITATGQRVTLRCSPRSGDLSVYWYQQSLDQGLQFLIQYYNGEERAKGNILERFSAQQFPDLHSELNLSSLELGDSALYFCASSVGVSGTTSTYNEQFFGPGTRLTVL.

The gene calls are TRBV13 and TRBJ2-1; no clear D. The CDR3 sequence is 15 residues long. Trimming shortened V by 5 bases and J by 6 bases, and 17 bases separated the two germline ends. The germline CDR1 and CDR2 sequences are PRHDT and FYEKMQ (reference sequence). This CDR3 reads CASSPTSVSGNEQFF. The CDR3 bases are TGTGCCAGCAGCCCGACCTCTGTCTCGGGCAATGAGCAGTTCTTC. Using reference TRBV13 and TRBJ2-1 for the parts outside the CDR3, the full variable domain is AAGVIQSPRHLIKEKRETATLKCYPIPRHDTVYWYQQGPGQDPQFLISFYEKMQSDKGSIPDRFSAQQFSDYHSELNMSSLELGDSALYFCASSPTSVSGNEQFFGPGTRLTVL.

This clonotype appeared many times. In DNA, the CDR3 is TGTGCCACCAGCAGAGTCCGGGCCCCCTACAATGAGCAGTTCTTC. Its translation: CATSRVRAPYNEQFF. The rearrangement links TRBV15 to TRBJ2-1; D remains unclear. Germline V gives CDR1 LNHNV, CDR2 YYDKDF (reference sequence). This CDR3 spans 15 amino acids. With 1 base removed from V and 2 bases from J, the gap between germline ends came to 9 bases.

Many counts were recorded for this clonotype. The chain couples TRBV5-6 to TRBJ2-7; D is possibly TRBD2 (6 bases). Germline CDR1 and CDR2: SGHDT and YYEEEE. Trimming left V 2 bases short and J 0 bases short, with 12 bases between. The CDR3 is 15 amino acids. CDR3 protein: CASSFSSVSSYEQYF. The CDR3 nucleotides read TGTGCCAGCAGCTTCTCTAGCGTAAGCTCCTACGAGCAGTACTTC. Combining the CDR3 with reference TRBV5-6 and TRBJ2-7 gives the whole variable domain DAGVTQSPTHLIKTRGQQVTLRCSPKSGHDTVSWYQQALGQGPQFIFQYYEEEERQRGNFPDRFSGHQFPNYSSELNVNALLLGDSALYLCASSFSSVSSYEQYFGPGTRLTVT.

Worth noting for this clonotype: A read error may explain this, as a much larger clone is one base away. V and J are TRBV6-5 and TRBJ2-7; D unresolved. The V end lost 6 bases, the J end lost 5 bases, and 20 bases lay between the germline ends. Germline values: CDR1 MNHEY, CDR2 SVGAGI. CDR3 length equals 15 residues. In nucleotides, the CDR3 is TGTGCCAGCAGGTTCTCTGGGGTTAGTATGGACGAGCAGTACTTC. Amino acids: CASRFSGVSMDEQYF.

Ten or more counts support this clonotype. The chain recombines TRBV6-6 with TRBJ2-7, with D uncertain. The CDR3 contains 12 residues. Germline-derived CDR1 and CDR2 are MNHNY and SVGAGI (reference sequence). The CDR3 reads CSTSATRDEQYF. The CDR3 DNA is TGTTCTACCTCAGCTACAAGGGACGAGCAGTACTTC.

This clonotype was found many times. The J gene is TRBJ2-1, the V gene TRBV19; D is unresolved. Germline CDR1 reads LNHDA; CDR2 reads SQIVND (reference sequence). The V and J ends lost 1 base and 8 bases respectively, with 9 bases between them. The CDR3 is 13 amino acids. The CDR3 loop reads CASSIVSLHEQFF. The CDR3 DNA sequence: TGTGCCAGTAGTATAGTGAGCCTCCATGAGCAGTTCTTC.

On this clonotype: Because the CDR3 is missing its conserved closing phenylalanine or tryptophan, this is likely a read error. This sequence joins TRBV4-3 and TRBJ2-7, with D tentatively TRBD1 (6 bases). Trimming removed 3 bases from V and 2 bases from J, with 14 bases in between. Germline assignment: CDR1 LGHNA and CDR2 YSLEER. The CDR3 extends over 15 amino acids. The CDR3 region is CASSHERGQPYEQYL. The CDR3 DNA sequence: TGCGCCAGCAGCCACGAACGCGGACAGCCCTACGAGCAGTACCTC.

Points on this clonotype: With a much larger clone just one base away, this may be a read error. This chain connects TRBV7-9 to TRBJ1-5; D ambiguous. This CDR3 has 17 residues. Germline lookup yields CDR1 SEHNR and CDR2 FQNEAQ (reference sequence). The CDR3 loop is CAGSQSSEALWNQPQHF. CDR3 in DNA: TGTGCCGGCAGCCAATCCTCCGAGGCCCTGTGGAATCAGCCCCAGCATTTT.

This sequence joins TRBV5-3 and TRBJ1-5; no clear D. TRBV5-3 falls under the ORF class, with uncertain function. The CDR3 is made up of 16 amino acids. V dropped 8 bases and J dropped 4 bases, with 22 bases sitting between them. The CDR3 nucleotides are TGTGCCAGCAGCCCGGTCCTAGTGGCATGGAATCAGCCCCAGCATTTT. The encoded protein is CASSPVLVAWNQPQHF.

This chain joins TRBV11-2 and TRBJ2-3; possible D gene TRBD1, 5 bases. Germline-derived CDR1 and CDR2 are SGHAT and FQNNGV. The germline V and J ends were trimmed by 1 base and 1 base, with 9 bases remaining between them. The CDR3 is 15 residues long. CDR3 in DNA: TGTGCCAGCAGCTTAGGGACATTTGGCACAGATACGCAGTATTTT. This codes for CASSLGTFGTDTQYF.

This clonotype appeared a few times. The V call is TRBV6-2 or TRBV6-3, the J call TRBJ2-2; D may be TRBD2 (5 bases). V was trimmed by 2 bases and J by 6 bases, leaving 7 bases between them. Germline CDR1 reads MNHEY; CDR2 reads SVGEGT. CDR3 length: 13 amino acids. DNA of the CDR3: TGTGCCAGCAGTTACAGGGAGCCCGGGGAGCTGTTTTTT. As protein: CASSYREPGELFF.

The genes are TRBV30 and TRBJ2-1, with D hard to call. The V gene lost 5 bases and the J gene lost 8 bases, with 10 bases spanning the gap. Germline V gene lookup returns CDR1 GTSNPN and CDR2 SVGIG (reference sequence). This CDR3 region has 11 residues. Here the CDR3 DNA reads TGTGCCTGGCAGTTTCGCTATGAGCAGTTCTTC. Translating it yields CAWQFRYEQFF.

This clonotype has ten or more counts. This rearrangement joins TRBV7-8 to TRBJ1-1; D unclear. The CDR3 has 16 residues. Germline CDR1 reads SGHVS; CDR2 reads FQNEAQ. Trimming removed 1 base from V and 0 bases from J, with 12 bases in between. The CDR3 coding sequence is TGTGCCAGCAGCTTAGGGGCAGACTTGATGAACACTGAAGCTTTCTTT. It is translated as CASSLGADLMNTEAFF.

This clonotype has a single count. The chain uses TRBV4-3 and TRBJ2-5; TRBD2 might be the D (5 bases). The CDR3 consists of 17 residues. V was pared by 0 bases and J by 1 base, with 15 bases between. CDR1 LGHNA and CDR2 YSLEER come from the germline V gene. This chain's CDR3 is CASSQDQAGTVQETQYF. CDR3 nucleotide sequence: TGCGCCAGCAGCCAAGATCAGGCGGGTACTGTCCAAGAGACCCAGTACTTC.

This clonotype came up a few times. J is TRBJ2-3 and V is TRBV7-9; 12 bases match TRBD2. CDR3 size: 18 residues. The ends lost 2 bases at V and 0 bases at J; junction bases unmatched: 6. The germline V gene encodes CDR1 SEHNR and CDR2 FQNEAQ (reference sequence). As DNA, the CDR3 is TGTGCCAGCAGCTTACTGACTAGCGGGAGACCTAGCACAGATACGCAGTATTTT. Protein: CASSLLTSGRPSTDTQYF.

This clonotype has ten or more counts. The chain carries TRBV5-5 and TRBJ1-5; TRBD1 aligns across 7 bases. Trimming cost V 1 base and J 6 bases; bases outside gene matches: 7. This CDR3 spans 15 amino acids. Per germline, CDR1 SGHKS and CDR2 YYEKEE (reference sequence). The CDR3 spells CASSLNEGAGQPQHF. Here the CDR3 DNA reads TGTGCCAGCAGCTTGAACGAGGGGGCAGGTCAGCCCCAGCATTTT.